Each of the 17 T cell receptor beta chains below was sequenced from the same sample in a study of blood T cell repertoires in COVID-19. This table comes from immunoSEQ multiplex PCR, and its TCRdb copy is limited to in-frame clones, with some not included. The repertoire holds 300,000 to 450,000 clones, with 87% as singletons. The sequenced sample consisted of peripheral blood. These TCRs come from an older woman with COVID-19, enrolled during active disease.

This clone was seen a few times. The gene calls are TRBV30 and TRBJ1-2; D is ambiguous. With 0 bases removed from V and 3 bases from J, the gap between germline ends came to 2 bases. Germline-derived CDR1 and CDR2 are GTSNPN and SVGIG (reference sequence). CDR3 length: 11 residues. The CDR3 sequence: CAWSVYYGYTF. CDR3 DNA: TGTGCCTGGAGTGTCTACTATGGCTACACCTTC.

This clone appeared a few times. The chain links TRBV4-2 to TRBJ2-7; 10 bases are a match to TRBD1. CDR3 length equals 16 residues. V trimming: 4 bases; J trimming: 0 bases; junction bases outside the gene matches: 6. CDR1 LGHNA and CDR2 YNFKEQ come from the germline V gene. The CDR3 DNA follows: TGTGCCAGCAGCCGGGCGACAGGGGGCCTCTCCTACGAGCAGTACTTC. Translated, it gives CASSRATGGLSYEQYF.

V usage is TRBV30 and J usage is TRBJ2-2; 8 bases are a match to TRBD1. The V gene end was trimmed by 3 bases and the J gene end by 5 bases; junction bases not matched to a gene: 5. Germline loops: CDR1 GTSNPN, CDR2 SVGIG (reference sequence). The CDR3 is 14 amino acids. The CDR3 loop reads CAWSGQGATGELFF. In DNA form, the CDR3 reads TGTGCCTGGAGCGGACAGGGTGCAACCGGGGAGCTGTTTTTT.

This clone was picked up one time. At the DNA level, this CDR3 is encoded by other sequences in the same sample as well. The chain uses TRBV19 and TRBJ1-2; D is perhaps TRBD1 (5 bases). The CDR3 consists of 13 residues. Germline CDR1 reads LNHDA; CDR2 reads SQIVND (reference sequence). V was clipped by 5 bases and J by 3 bases, with 10 bases between them. CDR3 protein: CASSVDRDYGYTF. CDR3 DNA: TGTGCCAGTAGTGTCGACAGAGACTATGGCTACACCTTC.

CDR3 in DNA: TGTGCCAGTAGTATTCGACTAGCGGGCACAGATACGCAGTATTTT. Its protein product is CASSIRLAGTDTQYF. The chain uses TRBV19 and TRBJ2-3; 9 bases agree with TRBD2. This CDR3 is 15 amino acids long. Trimming cost V 3 bases and J 1 base; bases outside gene matches: 2. Germline V gives CDR1 LNHDA, CDR2 SQIVND (reference sequence). The whole variable domain, filled in from reference TRBV19 and TRBJ2-3, reads DGGITQSPKYLFRKEGQNVTLSCEQNLNHDAMYWYRQDPGQGLRLIYYSQIVNDFQKGDIAEGYSVSREKKESFPLTVTSAQKNPTAFYLCASSIRLAGTDTQYFGPGTRLTVL.

The CDR3: CASAWGSSSYNSPLHF. CDR3 DNA sequence: TGTGCTAGTGCCTGGGGCTCAAGCTCCTATAATTCACCCCTCCACTTT. The chain combines TRBV12-5 with TRBJ1-6; a weak D match, TRBD1 (5 bases). The CDR3 is 16 amino acids. Germline lookup yields CDR1 LGHNT and CDR2 FRNRAP. Trimming cost V 7 bases and J 0 bases, with 13 bases left between them.

This clone was detected once. The rearrangement uses TRBV10-3 and TRBJ1-1; TRBD1 matches at 7 bases. The ends lost 6 bases at V and 1 base at J; junction bases unmatched: 5. Germline CDR1 is ENHRY and CDR2 is SYGVKD. This CDR3 is 14 amino acids long. In DNA form, the CDR3 reads TGTGCCATCAGGACCGGGACAGCGAACACTGAAGCTTTCTTT. Protein product: CAIRTGTANTEAFF.

The V and J genes are TRBV30 and TRBJ2-2; 8 bases match TRBD1. This CDR3 has 13 residues. CDR1 and CDR2 (germline): GTSNPN, SVGIG (reference sequence). With V trimmed by 6 bases and J by 7 bases, 7 bases remained unmatched. DNA of the CDR3: TGTGCCTGCCCTGACAGGGGCGGCGGGGAGCTGTTTTTT. Residues: CACPDRGGGELFF.

The V call is TRBV28, the J call TRBJ2-7; D remains unclear. The germline gives CDR1 MDHEN, CDR2 SYDVKM. The CDR3 runs 15 residues. The ends were cut back, 2 bases at V and 1 base at J, with 12 bases in the middle. CDR3 region: CASSLGPGGSYEQYF. The CDR3 nucleotides are TGTGCCAGCAGTTTAGGGCCCGGTGGTTCCTACGAGCAGTACTTC.

The chain has TRBV3-1 (or the pseudogene TRBV3-2) and TRBJ2-2; D uncertain. The CDR3 is made up of 13 amino acids. Germline V lookup: CDR1 LGHDT, CDR2 YNNKEL (reference sequence). V was clipped by 0 bases and J by 7 bases, with 6 bases between them. The DNA for the CDR3 is TGTGCCAGCAGCCAAGATCCAATCGGGGAGCTGTTTTTT. It codes for CASSQDPIGELFF.

The chain carries TRBV19 and TRBJ2-1; 14 bases match TRBD2. J was trimmed by 2 bases and V by 3 bases; bases with no gene match: 6. The germline V gene has CDR1 LNHDA and CDR2 SQIVND (reference sequence). This CDR3 region has 18 residues. The CDR3 DNA sequence: TGTGCCAGTAGTATTCGGAAGACTAGCGGGGGGGCCTACAATGAGCAGTTCTTC. Amino acid sequence: CASSIRKTSGGAYNEQFF.

This rearrangement joins TRBV5-5 to TRBJ2-5; 10 nucleotides agree with TRBD1. Germline V gene data show CDR1 as SGHKS and CDR2 as YYEKEE (reference sequence). V dropped 0 bases and J dropped 5; count of bases not matched to a gene: 10. CDR3 length: 17 residues. Here the CDR3 reads CASSLDWGRTGGETQYF. In DNA form, the CDR3 reads TGTGCCAGCAGCTTGGATTGGGGTCGGACAGGGGGGGAGACCCAGTACTTC. Supplemented by reference TRBV5-5 and TRBJ2-5, the full variable domain reads DAGVTQSPTHLIKTRGQQVTLRCSPISGHKSVSWYQQVLGQGPQFIFQYYEKEERGRGNFPDRFSARQFPNYSSELNVNALLLGDSALYLCASSLDWGRTGGETQYFGPGTRLLVL.

The chain is built from TRBV28 and TRBJ2-7; a possible D gene is TRBD1 (5 bases). The V end was cut by 1 base, the J end by 3 bases, with 10 bases between. Germline values: CDR1 MDHEN, CDR2 SYDVKM. There are 14 residues in the CDR3. CDR3 region: CASSLSTVIYEQYF. Written as DNA, the CDR3 is TGTGCCAGCAGTTTATCGACAGTGATCTACGAGCAGTACTTC.

This chain links TRBV10-3 with TRBJ2-3, with TRBD2 matching 8 bases. This CDR3 has 15 residues. Germline assignment: CDR1 ENHRY and CDR2 SYGVKD. The trim removed 2 bases at V and 0 bases at J, leaving 1 base unmatched. CDR3 sequence: CAISEAGGSTDTQYF. CDR3 nucleotides: TGTGCCATCAGTGAGGCGGGGGGAAGCACAGATACGCAGTATTTT.

J is TRBJ2-5 and V is TRBV7-9, with D uncertain. V lost 4 bases, J lost 0 bases, and 3 bases lay in between. The CDR3 extends over 12 amino acids. Per the germline V gene, CDR1 is SEHNR and CDR2 is FQNEAQ (reference sequence). Here the CDR3 DNA reads TGTGCCAGCAGCTCGTACCAAGAGACCCAGTACTTC. Protein sequence: CASSSYQETQYF.

V is TRBV2 and J is TRBJ2-7; the D is unclear. Trimming shortened V by 4 bases and J by 3 bases, and 13 bases separated the two germline ends. Germline CDR1 reads SNHLY; CDR2 reads FYNNEI. This CDR3 comprises 14 residues. The CDR3 DNA follows: TGTGCCAGCAGTGTTCGGCAGACAAACTACGAGCAGTACTTC. Amino acids: CASSVRQTNYEQYF.

This chain joins TRBV18 and TRBJ2-6; tentatively, D is TRBD1 (6 bases). The CDR3 is 15 amino acids. Trimming cost V 1 base and J 4 bases, with 8 bases left between them. Per the germline V gene, CDR1 is KGHSH and CDR2 is LQKENI. The CDR3 DNA reads TGTGCCAGCTCACCACAAGGGACAGGGGCCAACGTCCTGACTTTC. Amino acids: CASSPQGTGANVLTF.